This T cell receptor beta chain came from a study of chemoradiotherapy in HPV16-positive cancers. Study-level background: Two HPV16-positive patients' cells yielded candidate HPV-specific clones and common motifs. General observations from the study: Better recurrence-free survival went with HPV-responsive T-cell expansion in HPV16-positive patients.

Details on this clone: The antigen remains undetermined.

The CDR3 is 12 residues long. The ends were cut back, 2 bases at V and 6 bases at J, with 6 bases in the middle. The V gene's germline CDR1 is MDHEN and CDR2 SYDVKM. Here immunoSEQ multiplex PCR was the method, and the copy in TCRdb shows in-frame clones only, minus some. The profile shows tens of thousands of clones, around 90% of them singletons. This TCR derives from a human donor with HPV-associated anogenital cancer. This chain connects TRBV28 to TRBJ2-3; the D is unclear. This sample comprised blood, obtained from a patient who underwent chemoradiotherapy. In DNA, the CDR3 is TGTGCCAGCAGTTTAAGGTTGGATACGCAGTATTTT. Amino acid sequence: CASSLRLDTQYF.